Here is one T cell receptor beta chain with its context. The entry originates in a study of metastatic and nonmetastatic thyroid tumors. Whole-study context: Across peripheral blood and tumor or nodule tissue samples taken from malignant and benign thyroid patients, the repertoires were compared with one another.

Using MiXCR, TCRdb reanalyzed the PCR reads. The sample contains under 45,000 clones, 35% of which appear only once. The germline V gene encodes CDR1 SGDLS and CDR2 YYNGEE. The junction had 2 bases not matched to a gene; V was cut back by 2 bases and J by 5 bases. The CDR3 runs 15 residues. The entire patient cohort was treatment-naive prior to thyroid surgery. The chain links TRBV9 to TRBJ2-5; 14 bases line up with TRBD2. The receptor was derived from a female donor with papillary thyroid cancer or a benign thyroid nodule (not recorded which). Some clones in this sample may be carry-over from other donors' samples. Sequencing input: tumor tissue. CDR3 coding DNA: TGTGCCAGCAGCGTTGGGACTAGCGGGAGTGAGACCCAGTACTTC. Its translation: CASSVGTSGSETQYF.